These 17 T cell receptor beta chains originate from one sample sequenced in a study of CD4 T cells in relation to SARS-CoV-2 and coronaviruses. Using immunoSEQ multiplex PCR, the repertoire was profiled, and TCRdb retains in-frame clones only, with some absent. The sample includes some 19,000 clones, around 80% of them seen just once. No antigen has been identified for these receptors. CD4+ T cells from unexposed donors were obtained before the COVID-19 pandemic (2011-2018). The cells were cultured for less than twelve days before CD4+ T cells were isolated. Sequencing was carried out using CD4+ T cells from PBMCs, cultured in vitro. The origin of the receptors is a human donor in good health.

The rearrangement uses TRBV4-2 and TRBJ2-7; 8 positions agree with TRBD1. J gave up 6 bases and V 2 bases, and 9 bases lay outside the gene matches. The CDR3 length is 15 residues. The germline V gene encodes CDR1 LGHNA and CDR2 YNFKEQ. CDR3 in amino acids: CASSQLPGQGFEQYF. The CDR3 DNA is TGTGCCAGCAGCCAATTGCCTGGACAGGGTTTCGAGCAGTACTTC.

The rearrangement joins TRBV9 to TRBJ1-3; unclear D gene. The germline gives CDR1 SGDLS, CDR2 YYNGEE. This CDR3 has 17 amino acids. Trimming stripped 0 bases from V and 7 bases from J, with 20 bases between. The CDR3, as DNA: TGTGCCAGCAGCGTAGCGGCAGCCTCCATTTTAAGGAACACCATATATTTT. Its protein product is CASSVAAASILRNTIYF.

This clone appeared a single time. The chain joins TRBV9 to TRBJ2-2; tentatively, D is TRBD2 (6 bases). V was trimmed by 0 bases and J by 6 bases, leaving 18 bases between them. Germline V gene lookup returns CDR1 SGDLS and CDR2 YYNGEE. This CDR3 has 17 residues. Here the CDR3 DNA reads TGTGCCAGCAGCGTAGAGGATCCTAGCGCCCTGGCCGGGGAGCTGTTTTTT. Its translation is CASSVEDPSALAGELFF.

The J gene is TRBJ1-3, the V gene TRBV2; D call uncertain. The CDR3 extends over 13 amino acids. The germline V gene encodes CDR1 SNHLY and CDR2 FYNNEI. V dropped 1 base and J dropped 3 bases, with 4 bases sitting between them. CDR3 DNA sequence: TGTGCCAGCAGTGAAGAACGTGGAAACACCATATATTTT. Amino acid sequence: CASSEERGNTIYF.

This chain connects TRBV27 to TRBJ2-7; the match to TRBD2 covers 7 bases. Germline V gives CDR1 MNHEY, CDR2 SMNVEV (reference sequence). Trimming took 6 bases from V and 2 from J; bases not matched to a gene: 13. The CDR3 extends over 16 amino acids. CDR3: CASSALGGVTPYEQYF. CDR3 in DNA: TGTGCCAGCAGCGCGCTGGGGGGGGTGACCCCCTACGAGCAGTACTTC.

V usage is TRBV6-6 and J usage is TRBJ1-5; maybe TRBD1 (5 bases). Germline CDR1 and CDR2: MNHNY and SVGAGI (reference sequence). This CDR3 is built from 13 residues. The ends were cut back, 0 bases at V and 6 bases at J, with 6 bases in the middle. DNA of the CDR3: TGTGCCAGCAGTTACTCGACAGTTCAGCCCCAGCATTTT. Amino acid sequence: CASSYSTVQPQHF.

This chain connects TRBV3-1 (or the pseudogene TRBV3-2) to TRBJ1-3, with TRBD1 identical over 7 bases. The ends lost 5 bases at V and 2 bases at J; junction bases unmatched: 6. Germline V gene data show CDR1 as LGHDT and CDR2 as YNNKEL (reference sequence). This CDR3 region has 15 residues. The CDR3 DNA reads as TGTGCCAGCAGCTCCACAGGGGATGCTGGAAACACCATATATTTT. Translation gives CASSSTGDAGNTIYF.

This chain connects TRBV6-6 to TRBJ1-1; D is uncertain. V lost 0 bases and J lost 4, with 9 bases in between. CDR1 MNHNY and CDR2 SVGAGI come from the germline V gene (reference sequence). This CDR3 is 14 amino acids long. The DNA of the CDR3 is TGTGCCAGCAGTTACTCACGGGTGGGCACTGAAGCTTTCTTT. Protein product: CASSYSRVGTEAFF.

The chain is built from TRBV2 and TRBJ2-5, with D tentatively TRBD2 (6 bases). This CDR3 has 19 residues. Per germline, CDR1 SNHLY and CDR2 FYNNEI. V was cut by 6 bases and J by 4 bases, with 30 bases left in between. CDR3: CASSDLRWGDRGWTETQYF. CDR3 in DNA: TGTGCCAGCAGCGACCTAAGGTGGGGGGACCGAGGGTGGACAGAGACCCAGTACTTC.

This clone was detected once. The chain employs TRBV5-1 and TRBJ2-5, with a possible D match to TRBD2 (6 bases). The V end lost 4 bases, the J end lost 3 bases, and 16 bases lay between the germline ends. The CDR3 is made up of 15 amino acids. CDR1 SGHRS and CDR2 YFSETQ come from the germline V gene. CDR3 protein: CASSHGGGVEETQYF. The CDR3 DNA sequence: TGCGCCAGCAGCCACGGAGGAGGGGTAGAAGAGACCCAGTACTTC.

This chain links TRBV20-1 with TRBJ1-1; a weak D match, TRBD1 (6 bases). Per the germline V gene, CDR1 is DFQATT and CDR2 is SNEGSKA (reference sequence). V gave up 3 bases and J gave up 2 bases, with 13 bases separating them. This CDR3 has 14 amino acids. The CDR3 nucleotides are TGCAGTGCTAGTGAGGGGGGGATCAACACTGAAGCTTTCTTT. This encodes CSASEGGINTEAFF.

This clone rates as medium-sized. The J gene is TRBJ2-2, the V gene TRBV11-3; D ambiguous. This CDR3 contains 13 residues. V was clipped by 3 bases and J by 4 bases, with 6 bases between them. Germline-derived CDR1 and CDR2 are SGHNT and YENEEA. The CDR3 sequence: CASSFVTTGELFF. The CDR3 DNA reads as TGTGCCAGCAGCTTCGTCACCACCGGGGAGCTGTTTTTT.

J is TRBJ1-5 and V is TRBV19; D possibly corresponds to TRBD1 (5 bases). CDR1 is LNHDA, CDR2 SQIVND, per germline (reference sequence). Trimming took 0 bases from V and 9 from J, leaving 15 bases between them. The CDR3 loop spans 15 amino acids. The CDR3 loop reads CASSIDVGARRPQHF. CDR3 nucleotides: TGTGCCAGTAGTATAGATGTTGGGGCGCGGAGGCCCCAGCATTTT.

This clone has more than one count but fewer than ten. The rearrangement joins TRBV7-2 to TRBJ1-4; 7 bases align to TRBD1. The CDR3 is 16 residues long. CDR1 SGHTA and CDR2 FQGNSA come from the germline V gene. The trim removed 0 bases at V and 8 bases at J, leaving 9 bases unmatched. The CDR3 region is CASSLARGRGEEKLFF. In nucleotides, the CDR3 is TGTGCCAGCAGCTTAGCTAGGGGGCGGGGGGAAGAAAAACTGTTTTTT.

The V call is TRBV18, the J call TRBJ2-7; the D gene could be TRBD1 or TRBD2 (5 bases each). Looked up from germline, CDR1 is KGHSH and CDR2 is LQKENI. This CDR3 has 16 amino acids. V dropped 6 bases and J dropped 0 bases, with 18 bases sitting between them. The CDR3: CASSQTGTHTSYEQYF. For the CDR3, the DNA is TGTGCCAGCTCCCAAACCGGGACCCACACCTCCTACGAGCAGTACTTC.

The chain joins TRBV9 to TRBJ1-5; no definite D call. Trimming took 4 bases from V and 2 from J, leaving 16 bases between them. The CDR3 runs 16 residues. CDR1 is SGDLS and CDR2 is YYNGEE in the germline V gene. CDR3 in amino acids: CASSPGGSVGNQPQHF. DNA of the CDR3: TGTGCCAGCAGCCCTGGAGGATCGGTAGGCAATCAGCCCCAGCATTTT. The variable domain in full, completed from reference TRBV9 and TRBJ1-5, reads DSGVTQTPKHLITATGQRVTLRCSPRSGDLSVYWYQQSLDQGLQFLIQYYNGEERAKGNILERFSAQQFPDLHSELNLSSLELGDSALYFCASSPGGSVGNQPQHFGDGTRLSIL.

The J gene is TRBJ2-1, the V gene TRBV7-8; TRBD2 is a possible D gene (6 bases). Trimming took 4 bases from V and 5 from J, leaving 12 bases between them. Germline V gene sequence: CDR1 SGHVS, CDR2 FQNEAQ. This CDR3 has 14 amino acids. CDR3 DNA: TGTGCCAGCAGCTGGGTCGGGGGAGACAATGAGCAGTTCTTC. Its protein product is CASSWVGGDNEQFF. The full variable domain, completed using reference TRBV7-8 and TRBJ2-1, is GAGVSQSPRYKVAKRGQDVALRCDPISGHVSLFWYQQALGQGPEFLTYFQNEAQLDKSGLPSDRFFAERPEGSVSTLKIQRTQQEDSAVYLCASSWVGGDNEQFFGPGTRLTVL.